In this sample, the clone carrying this TCR beta chain turned up a few times. The antigen remains undetermined. It was with 60 Vbeta and 13 Jbeta primers that the PCR ran. Repertoires were generated with immunoSEQ multiplex PCR, while TCRdb's copy carries only in-frame clones and drops some. Among some 140,000 clones listed, around three quarters were seen once. The entry originates in a study of cytomegalovirus exposure and HLA in healthy donors. Study-wide results and limits: Most of the TCR beta V segments (in an earlier analysis) were productive either about 87% or about 30% of the time. A missense DCLRE1C variant was associated with V- and J-gene trimming of TCR beta chains in a later analysis, and an independent cohort replicated the association. Presence/absence analyses assumed roughly uniform sequencing depth across donors.

This TCR came from a man between 18 and 29 years old in good health and CMV-seronegative. Sequencing was carried out using PBMCs.

The CDR3 nucleotides read TGTGCCAGCAGACCCGACAGGGGGATTGAGAGTGAGCAGTACTTC. It codes for CASRPDRGIESEQYF. The V call is TRBV6-5, the J call TRBJ2-7; 9 bases agree with TRBD1. V dropped 6 bases and J dropped 7; count of bases not matched to a gene: 13. Germline V lookup: CDR1 MNHEY, CDR2 SVGAGI. There are 15 residues in the CDR3.